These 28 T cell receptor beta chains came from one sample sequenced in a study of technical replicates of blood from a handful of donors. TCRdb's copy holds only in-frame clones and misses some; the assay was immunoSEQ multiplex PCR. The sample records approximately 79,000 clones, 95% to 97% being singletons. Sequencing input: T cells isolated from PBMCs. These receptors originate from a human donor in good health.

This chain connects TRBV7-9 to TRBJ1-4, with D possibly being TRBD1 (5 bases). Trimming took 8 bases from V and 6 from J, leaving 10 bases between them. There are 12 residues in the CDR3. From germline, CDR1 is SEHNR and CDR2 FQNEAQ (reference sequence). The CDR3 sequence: CASRGGDEKLFF. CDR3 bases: TGTGCCAGCCGCGGAGGGGATGAAAAACTGTTTTTT.

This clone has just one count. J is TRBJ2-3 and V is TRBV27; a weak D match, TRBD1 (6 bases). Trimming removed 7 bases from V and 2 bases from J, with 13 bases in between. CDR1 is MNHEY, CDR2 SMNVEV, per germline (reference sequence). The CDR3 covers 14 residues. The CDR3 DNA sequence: TGTGCCAGCACCAAGGACAGATTCACAGATACGCAGTATTTT. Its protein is CASTKDRFTDTQYF.

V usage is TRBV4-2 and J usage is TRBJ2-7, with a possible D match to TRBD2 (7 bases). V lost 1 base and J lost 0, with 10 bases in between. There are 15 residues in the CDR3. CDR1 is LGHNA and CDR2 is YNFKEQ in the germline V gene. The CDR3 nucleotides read TGTGCCAGCAGCCAAGGGGGGGGCGCCTCCTACGAGCAGTACTTC. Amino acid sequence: CASSQGGGASYEQYF.

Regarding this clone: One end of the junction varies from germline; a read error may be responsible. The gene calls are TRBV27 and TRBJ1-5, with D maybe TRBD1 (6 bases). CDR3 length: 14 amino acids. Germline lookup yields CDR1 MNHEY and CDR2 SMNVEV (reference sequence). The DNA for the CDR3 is TGTGCCAGCAGTTTGGCAGGGGCGAATCTGCCCCAGCATTTT. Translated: CASSLAGANLPQHF.

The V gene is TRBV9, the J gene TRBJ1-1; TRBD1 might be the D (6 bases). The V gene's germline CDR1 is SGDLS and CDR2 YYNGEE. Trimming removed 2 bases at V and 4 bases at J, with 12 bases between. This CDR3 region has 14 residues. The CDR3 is CASSVSIRGTEAFF. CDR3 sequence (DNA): TGTGCCAGCAGCGTGTCGATCAGGGGCACTGAAGCTTTCTTT. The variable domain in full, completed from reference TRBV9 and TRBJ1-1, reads DSGVTQTPKHLITATGQRVTLRCSPRSGDLSVYWYQQSLDQGLQFLIQYYNGEERAKGNILERFSAQQFPDLHSELNLSSLELGDSALYFCASSVSIRGTEAFFGQGTRLTVV.

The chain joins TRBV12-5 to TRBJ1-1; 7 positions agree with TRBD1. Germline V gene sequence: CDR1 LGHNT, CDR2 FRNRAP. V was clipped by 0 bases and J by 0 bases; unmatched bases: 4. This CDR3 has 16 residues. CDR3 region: CASGLVTGAMNTEAFF. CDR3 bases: TGTGCTAGTGGTTTGGTCACAGGGGCGATGAACACTGAAGCTTTCTTT. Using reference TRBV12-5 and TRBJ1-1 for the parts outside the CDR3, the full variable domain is DARVTQTPRHKVTEMGQEVTMRCQPILGHNTVFWYRQTMMQGLELLAYFRNRAPLDDSGMPKDRFSAEMPDATLATLKIQPSEPRDSAVYFCASGLVTGAMNTEAFFGQGTRLTVV.

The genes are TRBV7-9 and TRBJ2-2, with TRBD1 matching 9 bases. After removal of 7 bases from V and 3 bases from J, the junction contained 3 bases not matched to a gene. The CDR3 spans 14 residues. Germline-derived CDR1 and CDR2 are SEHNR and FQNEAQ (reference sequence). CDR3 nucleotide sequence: TGTGCCAGCACGGACAGGGGTGACACCGGGGAGCTGTTTTTT. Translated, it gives CASTDRGDTGELFF.

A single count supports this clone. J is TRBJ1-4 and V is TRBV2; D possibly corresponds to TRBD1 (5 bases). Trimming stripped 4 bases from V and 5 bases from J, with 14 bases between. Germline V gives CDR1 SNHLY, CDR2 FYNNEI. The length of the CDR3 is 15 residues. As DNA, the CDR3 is TGTGCCAGCAGTGGCCGGGAGAGGGGAAATGAAAAACTGTTTTTT. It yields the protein CASSGRERGNEKLFF. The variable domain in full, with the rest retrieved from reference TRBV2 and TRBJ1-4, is EPEVTQTPSHQVTQMGQEVILRCVPISNHLYFYWYRQILGQKVEFLVSFYNNEISEKSEIFDDQFSVERPDGSNFTLKIRSTKLEDSAMYFCASSGRERGNEKLFFGSGTQLSVL.

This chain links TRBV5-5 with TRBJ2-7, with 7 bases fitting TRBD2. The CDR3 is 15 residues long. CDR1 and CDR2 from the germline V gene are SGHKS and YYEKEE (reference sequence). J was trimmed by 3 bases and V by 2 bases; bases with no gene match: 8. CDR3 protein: CASSFVSGTNYEQYF. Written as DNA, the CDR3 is TGTGCCAGCAGCTTTGTGAGCGGGACTAACTACGAGCAGTACTTC.

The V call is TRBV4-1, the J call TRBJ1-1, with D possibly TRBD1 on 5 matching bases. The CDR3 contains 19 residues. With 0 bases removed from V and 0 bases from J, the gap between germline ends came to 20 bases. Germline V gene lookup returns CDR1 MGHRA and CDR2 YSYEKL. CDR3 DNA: TGCGCCAGCAGCCAAGAAGGGTTGGGAGGGGAAAATTTGAACACTGAAGCTTTCTTT. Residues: CASSQEGLGGENLNTEAFF.

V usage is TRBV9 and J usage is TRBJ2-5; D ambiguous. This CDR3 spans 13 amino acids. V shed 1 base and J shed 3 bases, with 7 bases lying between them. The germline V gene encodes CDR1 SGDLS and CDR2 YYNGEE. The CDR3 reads CASSVYAEETQYF. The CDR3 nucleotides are TGTGCCAGCAGCGTATACGCGGAAGAGACCCAGTACTTC.

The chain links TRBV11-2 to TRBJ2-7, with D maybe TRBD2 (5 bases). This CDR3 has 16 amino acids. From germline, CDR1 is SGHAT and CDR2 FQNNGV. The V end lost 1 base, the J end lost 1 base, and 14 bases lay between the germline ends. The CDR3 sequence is CASSLVAGLLSYEQYF. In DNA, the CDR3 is TGTGCCAGCAGCTTAGTGGCGGGCCTCCTATCCTACGAGCAGTACTTC.

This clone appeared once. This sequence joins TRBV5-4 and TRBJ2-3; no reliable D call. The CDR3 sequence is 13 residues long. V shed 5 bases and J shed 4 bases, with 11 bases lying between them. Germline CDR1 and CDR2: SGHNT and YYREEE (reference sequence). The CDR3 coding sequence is TGTGCCAGCAGAGGAGACCGTCCAGATACGCAGTATTTT. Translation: CASRGDRPDTQYF.

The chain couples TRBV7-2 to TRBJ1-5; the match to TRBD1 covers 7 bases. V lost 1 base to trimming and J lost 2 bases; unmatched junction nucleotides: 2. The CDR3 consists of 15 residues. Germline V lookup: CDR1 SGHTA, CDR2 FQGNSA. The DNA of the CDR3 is TGTGCCAGCAGCTTAGAGGGGACAGGCAATCAGCCCCAGCATTTT. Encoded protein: CASSLEGTGNQPQHF.

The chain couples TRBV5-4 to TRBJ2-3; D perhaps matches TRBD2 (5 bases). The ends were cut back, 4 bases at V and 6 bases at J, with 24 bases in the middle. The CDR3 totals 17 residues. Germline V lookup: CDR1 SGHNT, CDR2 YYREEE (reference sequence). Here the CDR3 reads CASSPTAAELSRDTQYF. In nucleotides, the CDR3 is TGTGCCAGCAGCCCGACTGCAGCGGAGCTAAGCAGGGATACGCAGTATTTT.

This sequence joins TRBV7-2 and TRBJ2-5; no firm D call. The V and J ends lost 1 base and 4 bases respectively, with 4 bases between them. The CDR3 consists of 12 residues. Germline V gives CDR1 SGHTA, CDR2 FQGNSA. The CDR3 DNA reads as TGTGCCAGCAGCTTAGTTCTAGAGACCCAGTACTTC. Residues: CASSLVLETQYF.

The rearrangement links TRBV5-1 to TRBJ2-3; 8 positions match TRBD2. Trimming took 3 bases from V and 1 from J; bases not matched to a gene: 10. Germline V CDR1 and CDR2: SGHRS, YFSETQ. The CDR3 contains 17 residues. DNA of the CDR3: TGCGCCAGCAGCTCCCGTCAGCGGGAGTCGGGCACAGATACGCAGTATTTT. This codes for CASSSRQRESGTDTQYF.

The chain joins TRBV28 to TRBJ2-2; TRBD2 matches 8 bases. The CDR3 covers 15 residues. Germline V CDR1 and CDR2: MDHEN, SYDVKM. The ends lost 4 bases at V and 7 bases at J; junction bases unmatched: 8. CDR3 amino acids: CASSSPSGHGGELFF. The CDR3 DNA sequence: TGTGCCAGCAGTTCCCCTAGCGGGCATGGCGGGGAGCTGTTTTTT.

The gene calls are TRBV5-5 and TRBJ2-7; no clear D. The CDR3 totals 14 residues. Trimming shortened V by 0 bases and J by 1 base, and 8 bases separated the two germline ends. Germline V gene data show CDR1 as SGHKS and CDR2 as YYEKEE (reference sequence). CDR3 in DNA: TGTGCCAGCAGCTTGGAACGGAGTTCCTACGAGCAGTACTTC. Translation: CASSLERSSYEQYF.

CDR3 sequence: CASSMVPGNTEAFF. CDR3 nucleotide sequence: TGTGCCAGTAGTATGGTACCCGGGAACACTGAAGCTTTCTTT. The chain combines TRBV19 with TRBJ1-1; D not resolved. Trimming cost V 3 bases and J 1 base, with 9 bases left between them. The CDR3 is made up of 14 amino acids. Germline V gene data show CDR1 as LNHDA and CDR2 as SQIVND (reference sequence).

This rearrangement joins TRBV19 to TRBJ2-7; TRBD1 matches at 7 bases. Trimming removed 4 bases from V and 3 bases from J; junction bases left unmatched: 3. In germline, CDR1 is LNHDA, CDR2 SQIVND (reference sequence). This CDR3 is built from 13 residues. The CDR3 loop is CASSRQGDYEQYF. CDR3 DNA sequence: TGTGCCAGTAGTAGACAGGGTGACTACGAGCAGTACTTC.

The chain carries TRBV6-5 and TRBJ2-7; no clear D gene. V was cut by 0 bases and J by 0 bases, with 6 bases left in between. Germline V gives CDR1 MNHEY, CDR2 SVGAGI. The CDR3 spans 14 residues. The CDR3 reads CASSYSIPSYEQYF. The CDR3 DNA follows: TGTGCCAGCAGTTACTCCATTCCCTCCTACGAGCAGTACTTC.

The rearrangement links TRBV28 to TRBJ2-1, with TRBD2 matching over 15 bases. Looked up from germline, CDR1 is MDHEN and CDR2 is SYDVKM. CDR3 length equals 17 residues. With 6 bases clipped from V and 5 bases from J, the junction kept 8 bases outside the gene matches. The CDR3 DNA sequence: TGTGCCAGCAGCCGTTGGACTAGCGGGAGGGCGGACAATGAGCAGTTCTTC. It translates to CASSRWTSGRADNEQFF. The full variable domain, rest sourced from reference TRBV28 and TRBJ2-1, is DVKVTQSSRYLVKRTGEKVFLECVQDMDHENMFWYRQDPGLGLRLIYFSYDVKMKEKGDIPEGYSVSREKKERFSLILESASTNQTSMYLCASSRWTSGRADNEQFFGPGTRLTVL.

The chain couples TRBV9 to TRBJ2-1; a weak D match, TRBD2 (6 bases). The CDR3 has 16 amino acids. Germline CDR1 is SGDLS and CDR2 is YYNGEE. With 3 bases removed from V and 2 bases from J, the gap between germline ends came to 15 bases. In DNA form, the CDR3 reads TGTGCCAGCAGCGCAGGAGGGGACTGGGCCTACAATGAGCAGTTCTTC. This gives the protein CASSAGGDWAYNEQFF.

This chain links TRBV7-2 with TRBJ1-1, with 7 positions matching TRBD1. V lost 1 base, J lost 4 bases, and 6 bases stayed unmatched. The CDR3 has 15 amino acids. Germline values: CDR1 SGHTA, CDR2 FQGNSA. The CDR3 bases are TGTGCCAGCAGCTTAGGGGTAGGGGGCCGCACTGAAGCTTTCTTT. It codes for CASSLGVGGRTEAFF.

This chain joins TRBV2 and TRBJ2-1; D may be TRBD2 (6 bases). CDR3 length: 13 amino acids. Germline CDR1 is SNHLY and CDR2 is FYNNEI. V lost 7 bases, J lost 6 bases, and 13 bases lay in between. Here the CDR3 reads CASTGTPVNEQFF. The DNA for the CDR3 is TGTGCCAGCACCGGGACTCCCGTCAATGAGCAGTTCTTC.

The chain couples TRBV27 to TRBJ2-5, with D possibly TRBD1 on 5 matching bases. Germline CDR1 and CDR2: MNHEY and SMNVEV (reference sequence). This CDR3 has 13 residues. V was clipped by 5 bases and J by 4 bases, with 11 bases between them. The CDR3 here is CASSPRAGETQYF. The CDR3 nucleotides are TGTGCCAGCAGTCCCAGGGCTGGAGAGACCCAGTACTTC.

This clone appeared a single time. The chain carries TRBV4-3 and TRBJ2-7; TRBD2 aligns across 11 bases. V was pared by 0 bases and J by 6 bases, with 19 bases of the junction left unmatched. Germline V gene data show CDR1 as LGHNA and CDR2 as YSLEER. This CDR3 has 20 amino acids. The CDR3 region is CASSQDSPMAAGTSGSEQYF. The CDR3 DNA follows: TGCGCCAGCAGCCAAGATTCCCCCATGGCGGCTGGGACTAGCGGAAGCGAGCAGTACTTC.